This T cell receptor beta chain was recovered during a study of technical replicates of blood from a few donors (dated by TCRdb to the late 2010s). In the germline V gene, CDR1 corresponds to MGHRA and CDR2 to YSYEKL. A distance of 16 bases separates the germline ends of V and J, which lose 1 base and 1 base respectively. The CDR3 contains 17 residues, cysteine and phenylalanine counted. Just the 51-base CDR3 DNA is kept, in frame starting at base 1. A note on this clone: Its antigen specificity is not known. No qualities accompany the bases; no much larger clone lies one base away.

To prepare the library, the immunoSEQ multiplex PCR assay was applied. As stored in TCRdb, this immuneACCESS dataset retains in-frame rearrangements with V and J assigned. A fraction of the clones does not appear; measured against another copy, unresolved V genes explain less than half of the discrepancy, and the remainder lacks a known reason. The sample table records more than 55,000 clones; roughly nine tenths of these occur just once. Over 4% of the sample is held by the ten biggest clonotypes. The sequence was obtained from a human donor in good health. Some clones in this sample may be carry-over from other donors' samples. The chain joins TRBV4-1 to TRBJ1-1; 5 matching bases give a weak D call of TRBD1. Sequencing input: PBMCs. CDR3 loop: CASSQGGLWGGNTEAFF. The nucleotide sequence reads as follows: TGCGCCAGCAGCCAAGGGGGGTTGTGGGGAGGGAACACTGAAGCTTTCTTT.